The sample holds a few counts of the clone carrying this TCR beta chain. What it binds is unknown. Being one base from a much bigger clone, this may be a read error. The study isolated at least 6.5 million PBMCs from each sample. The germline V gene encodes CDR1 SGHTA and CDR2 FQGNSA. This CDR3 is 11 amino acids long. The sample is drawn from a study of blood T cells in healthy people across ages. Overall study results and limits: The fall in TCR beta diversity per million T cells was roughly linear with age. Estimated diversity across one million T cells was deemed an underestimate. Naive CD4+ cells and diversity were both higher in long-lived donors than in aged donors.

Then a second PCR, running about 6 to 11 cycles, was carried out with a sample-barcoded 5' primer and a J-beta primer mix. TCRdb passed the 5' RACE reads through MiXCR, listing each CDR3 protein once. Found here are about 590,000 distinct CDR3 sequences, about 30% of them singletons; the top ten hold less than 20%. The chain has TRBV7-2 and TRBJ2-7, with unresolved D. The clonotype comes from a woman of 80 years or more in good health. Sequenced input: blood. CDR3 in amino acids: CASSLEREQYF. In nucleotides, the CDR3 is TGTGCCAGCAGTTTAGAAAGGGAGCAGTACTTC.